This TCR beta chain was recovered during a study of T cells in Graves' hyperthyroidism and ophthalmopathy. Overall study context: Peripheral blood was secured at the point of initial diagnosis, before any treatment. General observations from the study: Peripheral blood also featured most of the thyroid clonotypes expanded above 0.001.

The CDR3 spans 14 residues. V was cut by 0 bases and J by 2 bases, with 6 bases left in between. CDR1 is KGHSH and CDR2 is LQKENI in the germline V gene. This clonotype came up many times. The antigen is undetermined. From RNA transcripts, TCR beta CDR3 regions were amplified. First-round RT-PCR with HTBI primers amplified the TCR CDR3 region. TCRdb analysed the multiplex PCR reads with MiXCR anew, one entry per CDR3 protein. The data show a few hundred thousand distinct CDR3 sequences, with roughly 13% seen just once and 34% held by the top ten. The chain combines TRBV18 with TRBJ2-3; D is unclear. This receptor was identified in a middle-aged woman with Graves' ophthalmopathy. The specimen sequenced was blood. In DNA form, the CDR3 reads TGTGCCAGCTCACCACCGTCTAACACAGATACGCAGTATTTT. It is translated as CASSPPSNTDTQYF. The whole variable domain, filled in from reference TRBV18 and TRBJ2-3, reads NAGVMQNPRHLVRRRGQEARLRCSPMKGHSHVYWYRQLPEEGLKFMVYLQKENIIDESGMPKERFSAEFPKEGPSILRIQQVVRGDSAAYFCASSPPSNTDTQYFGPGTRLTVL.